The 3 T cell receptor beta chains presented below share a single source sample, sequenced in a study of T-cell memory formation after mild COVID-19. TCRdb re-called the 5' RACE reads through MiXCR, storing one row per CDR3 protein. The repertoire holds 150,000 to 200,000 distinct CDR3 sequences, with roughly 14% as singletons. Sequences were obtained from PBMCs or a T cell subset sorted from them (not recorded which). The receptors originated from an adult woman who had mild COVID-19 (a few samples of this study predate the infection). Cell type and time point are not known.

The chain recombines TRBV4-2 with TRBJ1-6; D is undetermined. The V gene lost 8 bases and the J gene lost 8 bases, with 13 bases spanning the gap. This CDR3 has 13 amino acids. CDR1 and CDR2 (germline): LGHNA, YNFKEQ. The CDR3 bases are TGTGCCAGCTCCTCGAGGGTACATTCACCCCTCCACTTT. This encodes CASSSRVHSPLHF.

This sequence joins TRBV20-1 and TRBJ2-1; D uncertain. V was pared by 0 bases and J by 3 bases, with 15 bases between. CDR1 is DFQATT, CDR2 SNEGSKA, per germline (reference sequence). This CDR3 region has 16 residues. CDR3 DNA: TGCAGTGCTAGAGATGGGGTCTGGATCGGCTACAATGAGCAGTTCTTC. This translates into CSARDGVWIGYNEQFF.

This rearrangement joins TRBV5-1 to TRBJ2-3; 9 nucleotides match TRBD2. Per the germline V gene, CDR1 is SGHRS and CDR2 is YFSETQ. The CDR3 is made up of 15 amino acids. V shed 6 bases and J 4 bases; nucleotides not matched to a gene: 9. The CDR3 nucleotides read TGCGCCAGCACTCGACTAGCGGAGAACCCAGATACGCAGTATTTT. Translated: CASTRLAENPDTQYF.